This T cell receptor beta chain was sequenced for a study of CD8+ T cells in alopecia areata. This CDR3 is 17 amino acids long. CDR1 SGHKS and CDR2 YYEKEE come from the germline V gene (reference sequence). Trimming pared 0 bases from V and 0 bases from J, leaving 14 bases between. Extraction and reverse transcription of RNA yielded cDNA as the sequencing template. Sequenced by immunoSEQ multiplex PCR; TCRdb stores in-frame clones only, minus some. The sample lists approximately 100,000 clones, approximately 60% seen once, with 8% to 10% in the top ten. The chain recombines TRBV5-5 with TRBJ2-3; no clear D gene. Sequenced material: CD4+ T cells sorted from blood. This sequence originates from a human donor in good health. Here the CDR3 reads CASSLVRGSPSTDTQYF. The CDR3 DNA follows: TGTGCCAGCAGCTTGGTTAGAGGCAGCCCTAGCACAGATACGCAGTATTTT.